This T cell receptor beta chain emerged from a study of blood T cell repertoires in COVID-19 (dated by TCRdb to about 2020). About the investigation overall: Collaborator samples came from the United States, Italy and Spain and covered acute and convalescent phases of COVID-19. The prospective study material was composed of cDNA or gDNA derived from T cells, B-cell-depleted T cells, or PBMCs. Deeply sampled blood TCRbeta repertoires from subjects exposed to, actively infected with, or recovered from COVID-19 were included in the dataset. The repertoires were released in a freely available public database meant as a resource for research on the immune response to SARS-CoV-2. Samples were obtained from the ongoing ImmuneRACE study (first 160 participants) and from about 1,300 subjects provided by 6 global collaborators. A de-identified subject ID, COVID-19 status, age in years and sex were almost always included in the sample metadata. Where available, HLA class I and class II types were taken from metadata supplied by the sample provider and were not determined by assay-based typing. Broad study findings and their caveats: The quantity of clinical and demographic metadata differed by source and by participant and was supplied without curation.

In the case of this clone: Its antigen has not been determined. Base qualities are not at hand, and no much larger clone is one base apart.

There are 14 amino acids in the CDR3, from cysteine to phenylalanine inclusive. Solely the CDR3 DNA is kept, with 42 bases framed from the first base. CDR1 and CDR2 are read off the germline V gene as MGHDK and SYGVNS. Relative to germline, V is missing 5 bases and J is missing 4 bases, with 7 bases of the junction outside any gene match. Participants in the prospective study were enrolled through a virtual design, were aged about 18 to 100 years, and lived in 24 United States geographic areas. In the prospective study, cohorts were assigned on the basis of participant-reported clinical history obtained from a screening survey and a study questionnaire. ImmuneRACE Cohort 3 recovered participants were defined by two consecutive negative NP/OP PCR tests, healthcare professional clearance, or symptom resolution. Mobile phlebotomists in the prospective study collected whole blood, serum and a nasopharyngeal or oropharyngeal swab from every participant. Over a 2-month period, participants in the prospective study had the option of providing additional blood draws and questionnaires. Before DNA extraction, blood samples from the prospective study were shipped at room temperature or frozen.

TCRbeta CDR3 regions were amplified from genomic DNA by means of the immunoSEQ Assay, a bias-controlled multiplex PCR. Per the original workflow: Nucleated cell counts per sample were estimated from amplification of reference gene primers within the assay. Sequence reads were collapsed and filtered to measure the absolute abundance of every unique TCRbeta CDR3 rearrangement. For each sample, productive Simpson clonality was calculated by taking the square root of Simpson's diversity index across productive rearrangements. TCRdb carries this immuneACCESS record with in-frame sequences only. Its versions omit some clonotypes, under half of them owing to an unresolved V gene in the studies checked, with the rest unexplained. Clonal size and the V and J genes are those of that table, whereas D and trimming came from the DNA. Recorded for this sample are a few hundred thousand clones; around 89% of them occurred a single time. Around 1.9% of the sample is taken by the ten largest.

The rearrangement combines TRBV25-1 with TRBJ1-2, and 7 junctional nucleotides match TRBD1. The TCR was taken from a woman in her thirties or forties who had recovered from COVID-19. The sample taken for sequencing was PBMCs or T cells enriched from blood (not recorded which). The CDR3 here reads CASSPSQGIYGYTF. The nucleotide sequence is TGTGCCAGCAGTCCTTCACAGGGGATCTATGGCTACACCTTC.